What follows are 26 T cell receptor beta chains derived from one specimen sequenced in a study of blood T cell repertoires in COVID-19. TCRdb keeps only in-frame clones here, not all; method: immunoSEQ multiplex PCR. Of 95,000 or so clones in the sample, 65% to 90% were seen once. Sequenced input: peripheral blood. These receptors all come from a man of 80 years or more with active or convalescent COVID-19.

The chain has TRBV25-1 and TRBJ1-4; no clear D. The CDR3 loop spans 17 amino acids. The V gene's germline CDR1 is MGHDK and CDR2 SYGVNS. Trimming took off 4 bases at V and 0 bases at J, with 15 bases between the two ends. CDR3 in amino acids: CASSADYMGPTNEKLFF. The CDR3 region has the DNA TGTGCCAGCAGTGCGGATTACATGGGCCCAACTAATGAAAAACTGTTTTTT.

In this sample, this clone turned up a few times. CDR3 nucleotides: TGTGCCAGCAGAGGAGGACTAGCGGGAGGCACACACACAGATACGCAGTATTTT. Protein sequence: CASRGGLAGGTHTDTQYF. The rearrangement uses TRBV5-4 and TRBJ2-3, with 14 bases lining up with TRBD2. Germline V gene data show CDR1 as SGHNT and CDR2 as YYREEE (reference sequence). The CDR3 runs 18 residues. V shed 5 bases and J 2 bases; nucleotides not matched to a gene: 10.

CDR3 coding DNA: TGTGCCAGCAGCCAGACAGGAAATGAAAAACTGTTTTTT. This codes for CASSQTGNEKLFF. The gene calls are TRBV12-3 or TRBV12-4 and TRBJ1-4; weak D call: TRBD1 (6 bases). CDR3 size: 13 residues. The V gene lost 6 bases and the J gene lost 5 bases, with 10 bases spanning the gap.

The V and J genes are TRBV28 and TRBJ1-2, with a possible D match to TRBD1 (6 bases). CDR1 is MDHEN, CDR2 SYDVKM, per germline. This CDR3 is 12 amino acids long. With 4 bases removed from V and 7 bases from J, the gap between germline ends came to 10 bases. CDR3 sequence: CASSYGGAGYTF. In DNA, the CDR3 is TGTGCCAGCAGTTATGGGGGGGCTGGCTACACCTTC.

CDR3 sequence (DNA): TGTGCCAGCAGCCCTGACATGTTAGGTTCTAATGAAAAACTGTTTTTT. Residues: CASSPDMLGSNEKLFF. The rearrangement links TRBV7-2 to TRBJ1-4; D remains unclear. Germline values: CDR1 SGHTA, CDR2 FQGNSA. Trimming stripped 5 bases from V and 3 bases from J, with 16 bases between. The CDR3 loop spans 16 amino acids.

J is TRBJ2-1 and V is TRBV5-5; a weak D match, TRBD2 (6 bases). V was cut by 2 bases and J by 9 bases, with 9 bases left in between. Germline V lookup: CDR1 SGHKS, CDR2 YYEKEE (reference sequence). The CDR3 has 12 residues. In DNA, the CDR3 is TGTGCCAGCAGCTTACTAGCTGGTGAGCAGTTCTTC. Encoded protein: CASSLLAGEQFF.

The chain couples TRBV9 to TRBJ1-1, with a possible D match to TRBD1 (6 bases). In germline, CDR1 is SGDLS, CDR2 YYNGEE. V gave up 4 bases and J gave up 0 bases, with 13 bases separating them. The CDR3 runs 15 residues. The CDR3 region has the DNA TGTGCCAGCAGCCGTGAGGACAGACTGAACACTGAAGCTTTCTTT. This translates into CASSREDRLNTEAFF.

This clone came up a few times. J is TRBJ2-7 and V is TRBV6-2 or TRBV6-3, with D maybe TRBD2 (6 bases). The CDR3 runs to 15 residues. CDR1 MNHEY and CDR2 SVGEGT come from the germline V gene. V was shortened by 6 bases and J by 0 bases, with 15 bases between the two germline ends. The chain's CDR3 is CASSVNGGFSYEQYF. Written as DNA, the CDR3 is TGTGCCAGCAGCGTGAATGGGGGGTTCTCCTACGAGCAGTACTTC.

The chain couples TRBV20-1 to TRBJ2-7; D is possibly TRBD1 (5 bases). Germline loops: CDR1 DFQATT, CDR2 SNEGSKA (reference sequence). The CDR3 has 14 amino acids. V lost 3 bases, J lost 3 bases, and 15 bases lay in between. CDR3 amino acids: CSASKGLGRYEQYF. For the CDR3, the DNA is TGCAGTGCTAGTAAGGGGCTCGGACGCTACGAGCAGTACTTC.

This clone was detected a few times. The chain joins TRBV9 to TRBJ2-3, with D tentatively TRBD2 (6 bases). The length of the CDR3 is 15 residues. Germline CDR1 and CDR2: SGDLS and YYNGEE. V lost 4 bases, J lost 2 bases, and 14 bases lay in between. The CDR3 bases are TGTGCCAGCAGCCCGCCGGGCGGGACCACAGATACGCAGTATTTT. This gives the protein CASSPPGGTTDTQYF.

V and J are TRBV7-9 and TRBJ1-1; TRBD1 agrees at 8 bases. The CDR3 runs to 14 residues. From germline, CDR1 is SEHNR and CDR2 FQNEAQ (reference sequence). V lost 5 bases to trimming and J lost 3 bases; unmatched junction nucleotides: 5. The CDR3 bases are TGTGCCAGCAGCACCGCAGGGGGCTACACTGAAGCTTTCTTT. Encoded protein: CASSTAGGYTEAFF.

V gene TRBV18 combines with J gene TRBJ2-7; 8 positions match TRBD1. The CDR3 loop spans 14 amino acids. CDR1 is KGHSH, CDR2 LQKENI, per germline. The junction had 8 bases not matched to a gene; V was cut back by 4 bases and J by 6 bases. CDR3 residues: CASSLPGQAGEQYF. The CDR3 nucleotides are TGTGCCAGCTCACTACCGGGACAGGCTGGCGAGCAGTACTTC.

The chain uses TRBV7-2 and TRBJ1-2; D is ambiguous. CDR1 is SGHTA, CDR2 FQGNSA, per germline. V was pared by 1 base and J by 0 bases, with 15 bases between. The CDR3 runs 17 residues. CDR3 amino acids: CASSLGPLYLANYGYTF. The CDR3, as DNA: TGTGCCAGCAGCTTAGGCCCCTTATACTTAGCTAACTATGGCTACACCTTC.

The rearrangement joins TRBV25-1 to TRBJ2-7; D remains ambiguous. Trimming cost V 2 bases and J 6 bases, with 11 bases left between them. The CDR3 loop spans 13 amino acids. CDR1 is MGHDK and CDR2 is SYGVNS in the germline V gene. The CDR3 sequence is CASSETPPGEQYF. CDR3 in DNA: TGTGCCAGCAGTGAAACCCCCCCGGGCGAGCAGTACTTC.

The chain is built from TRBV5-1 and TRBJ2-1; D might be TRBD2 (5 bases). Trimming removed 6 bases from V and 7 bases from J, with 17 bases in between. Germline loops: CDR1 SGHRS, CDR2 YFSETQ. The CDR3 totals 14 residues. CDR3 sequence: CASTSGNLGNEQFF. The DNA for the CDR3 is TGCGCCAGCACGAGCGGCAATTTGGGTAATGAGCAGTTCTTC.

V is TRBV5-1 and J is TRBJ1-2, with D hard to call. With 4 bases removed from V and 8 bases from J, the gap between germline ends came to 15 bases. This CDR3 comprises 13 residues. Germline CDR1 reads SGHRS; CDR2 reads YFSETQ. CDR3 sequence reads: CASSPGDKGGYTF. The CDR3 DNA reads TGCGCCAGCAGCCCCGGGGATAAGGGCGGCTACACCTTC.

The chain links TRBV3-1 (or the pseudogene TRBV3-2) to TRBJ2-2; weak D call: TRBD2 (6 bases). CDR3 length equals 15 residues. Trimming left V 3 bases short and J 5 bases short, with 13 bases between. Germline CDR1 and CDR2: LGHDT and YNNKEL (reference sequence). The CDR3 spells CASSQTTRKTGELFF. The CDR3 DNA sequence: TGTGCCAGCAGCCAGACGACTAGGAAGACCGGGGAGCTGTTTTTT.

This chain links TRBV5-6 with TRBJ2-1; D possibly corresponds to TRBD2 (6 bases). Between the trimmed V and J ends, which lost 0 bases and 6 bases, there was a span of 10 bases. The CDR3 is 14 amino acids. Germline CDR1 SGHDT, CDR2 YYEEEE. The CDR3 reads CASSLGPGGNEQFF. The CDR3 DNA follows: TGTGCCAGCAGCTTGGGGCCCGGGGGCAATGAGCAGTTCTTC.

CDR3 sequence (DNA): TGTGCCAGTCGCCGCGGGGGGACGGAATCACCCCTCCACTTT. This gives the protein CASRRGGTESPLHF. The chain couples TRBV19 to TRBJ1-6, with a possible D match to TRBD1 (5 bases). Germline-derived CDR1 and CDR2 are LNHDA and SQIVND (reference sequence). Trimming left V 8 bases short and J 10 bases short, with 18 bases between. The CDR3 has 14 amino acids.

The rearrangement joins TRBV5-4 to TRBJ2-5; possible D gene TRBD2, 6 bases. The germline V and J ends were trimmed by 0 bases and 1 base, with 13 bases remaining between them. This CDR3 spans 16 amino acids. Germline CDR1 is SGHNT and CDR2 is YYREEE (reference sequence). In DNA form, the CDR3 reads TGTGCCAGCAGCTTGGGTGGCCGGGACTTCCAAGAGACCCAGTACTTC. This translates into CASSLGGRDFQETQYF.

The V and J genes are TRBV5-4 and TRBJ1-2; perhaps TRBD1 as D (6 bases). CDR1 and CDR2 (germline): SGHNT, YYREEE (reference sequence). Trimming removed 3 bases from V and 5 bases from J, with 14 bases in between. The CDR3 extends over 14 amino acids. The CDR3 loop is CASSWDKMGYGYTF. For the CDR3, the DNA is TGTGCCAGCAGCTGGGACAAGATGGGGTATGGCTACACCTTC.

The genes are TRBV5-1 and TRBJ1-1; 7 bases match TRBD1. The J segment lost 0 bases and the V segment lost 4 bases, leaving 6 bases of the junction unmatched. Germline lookup yields CDR1 SGHRS and CDR2 YFSETQ. This CDR3 has 15 amino acids. The CDR3 bases are TGCGCCAGCAGCCCCGGAGGGGGCCTGAACACTGAAGCTTTCTTT. This gives the protein CASSPGGGLNTEAFF.

This clone has just one count. This chain joins TRBV19 and TRBJ1-1; a weak D match, TRBD1 (5 bases). The V end lost 3 bases, the J end lost 3 bases, and 11 bases lay between the germline ends. CDR1 and CDR2 (germline): LNHDA, SQIVND (reference sequence). This CDR3 has 14 amino acids. The CDR3 DNA reads as TGTGCCAGTAGTATCCCTTGGGGGGACACTGAAGCTTTCTTT. It encodes CASSIPWGDTEAFF.

The rearrangement links TRBV3-1 (or the pseudogene TRBV3-2) to TRBJ2-5; TRBD1 matches 9 bases. Losses at the gene ends were 4 bases for V and 4 bases for J; bases not matched to a gene: 7. The CDR3 spans 15 residues. Germline V lookup: CDR1 LGHDT, CDR2 YNNKEL (reference sequence). CDR3 nucleotide sequence: TGTGCCAGCAGCCTCGTACAGGGGGCTGGAGAGACCCAGTACTTC. It is translated as CASSLVQGAGETQYF.

The chain carries TRBV5-1 and TRBJ1-4, with unresolved D. CDR3 length: 14 amino acids. Germline CDR1 SGHRS, CDR2 YFSETQ. V dropped 3 bases and J dropped 0 bases, with 6 bases sitting between them. Here the CDR3 reads CASSSHSTNEKLFF. DNA of the CDR3: TGCGCCAGCAGCTCCCACTCAACTAATGAAAAACTGTTTTTT.

The chain is built from TRBV14 and TRBJ2-1, with 11 bases matching TRBD2. This CDR3 spans 16 amino acids. Germline V CDR1 and CDR2: SGHDN, FVKESK. J was trimmed by 5 bases and V by 5 bases; bases with no gene match: 8. CDR3 loop: CASSVPGLAANNEQFF. The CDR3 DNA reads TGTGCCAGCAGCGTACCGGGACTAGCGGCTAACAATGAGCAGTTCTTC.